Each of the 22 T cell receptor beta chains below was sequenced from the same sample in a study of cytomegalovirus exposure and HLA in healthy donors (TCRdb year 2017). Library method: the immunoSEQ multiplex PCR assay. The multiplex PCR relied on a mix of 60 forward primers for TCR Vbeta segments and 13 reverse primers for TCR Jbeta segments. TCRdb took over this immuneACCESS table, retaining in-frame rearrangements with V and J assigned. Such tables are incomplete; in checked studies, under half of the missing clones stem from an unresolved V gene, and the remainder is unexplained. The sample records about 190,000 clones, more than 80% of which are singletons. Clones ranked in the top ten supply around 2.5% of the sample. Sequenced sample: PBMCs. The receptors here all came from a woman aged 50 to 60 in good health and CMV-seropositive.

Only a few counts were recorded for this clone. The junction differs from germline at one of its ends, possibly a read error. The chain joins TRBV3-1 (or the pseudogene TRBV3-2) to TRBJ1-1; 7 positions match TRBD1. Per germline, CDR1 LGHDT and CDR2 YNNKEL (reference sequence). The CDR3 has 9 residues. In nucleotides, the CDR3 is TGTGCCAGCAGAGGGGGCGGGGACTTT. Translation gives CASRGGGDF.

The V gene is TRBV5-1, the J gene TRBJ2-7; D is possibly TRBD1 (5 bases). The CDR3 sequence is 14 residues long. The germline V and J ends were trimmed by 1 base and 2 bases, with 10 bases remaining between them. CDR1 is SGHRS and CDR2 is YFSETQ in the germline V gene. DNA for the CDR3: TGCGCCAGCAGCTTGACGTCAGGGACCTACGAGCAGTACTTC. The encoded protein is CASSLTSGTYEQYF.

V and J are TRBV27 and TRBJ2-3; 8 bases are shared with TRBD2. J was trimmed by 3 bases and V by 6 bases; bases with no gene match: 8. Germline V gene data show CDR1 as MNHEY and CDR2 as SMNVEV (reference sequence). There are 15 residues in the CDR3. The CDR3 region is CASRGSGGWTDTQYF. The CDR3 coding sequence is TGTGCCAGCAGGGGATCGGGGGGGTGGACAGATACGCAGTATTTT.

The CDR3 region is CASSPPQGNTYEQYF. Here the CDR3 DNA reads TGTGCCAGCTCACCACCCCAGGGGAATACCTACGAGCAGTACTTC. The chain carries TRBV18 and TRBJ2-7; tentatively, D is TRBD1 (6 bases). The CDR3 sequence is 15 residues long. Trimming shortened V by 0 bases and J by 2 bases, and 11 bases separated the two germline ends. Germline V gives CDR1 KGHSH, CDR2 LQKENI.

The chain is built from TRBV4-2 and TRBJ1-1, with D possibly matching TRBD1 (6 bases). Germline V gene lookup returns CDR1 LGHNA and CDR2 YNFKEQ. The V end was cut by 8 bases, the J end by 0 bases, with 10 bases between. CDR3 length: 13 amino acids. CDR3 loop: CASRDTMNTEAFF. For the CDR3, the DNA is TGTGCCAGCCGGGACACCATGAACACTGAAGCTTTCTTT.

The rearrangement joins TRBV19 to TRBJ2-7; 9 positions agree with TRBD1. The V and J ends lost 6 bases and 2 bases, in that order; junction bases with no gene match: 2. The CDR3 loop spans 13 amino acids. Germline V gene sequence: CDR1 LNHDA, CDR2 SQIVND (reference sequence). The CDR3 loop is CASRRQGAYEQYF. The CDR3 region has the DNA TGTGCCAGTAGGAGACAGGGGGCCTACGAGCAGTACTTC. Based on the CDR3 plus reference TRBV19 and TRBJ2-7, the full variable domain is DGGITQSPKYLFRKEGQNVTLSCEQNLNHDAMYWYRQDPGQGLRLIYYSQIVNDFQKGDIAEGYSVSREKKESFPLTVTSAQKNPTAFYLCASRRQGAYEQYFGPGTRLTVT.

The chain carries TRBV29-1 and TRBJ2-2, with 10 bases identical to TRBD1. The CDR3 totals 14 residues. The V and J ends lost 6 bases and 3 bases, in that order; junction bases with no gene match: 4. Germline CDR1 SQVTM, CDR2 ANQGSEA. In nucleotides, the CDR3 is TGCAGCGTCGGACAGGGGGGATACACCGGGGAGCTGTTTTTT. Residues: CSVGQGGYTGELFF.

The chain carries TRBV7-6 and TRBJ2-7; D ambiguous. Trimming took 5 bases from V and 1 from J, leaving 15 bases between them. Germline-derived CDR1 and CDR2 are SGHVS and FNYEAQ. The CDR3 has 15 residues. This CDR3 reads CASSPDSGTSYEQYF. CDR3 sequence (DNA): TGTGCCAGCAGCCCCGACTCTGGCACTTCCTACGAGCAGTACTTC.

The chain uses TRBV18 and TRBJ1-4; 8 nucleotides agree with TRBD1. The junction had 10 bases not matched to a gene; V was cut back by 7 bases and J by 12 bases. Germline-derived CDR1 and CDR2 are KGHSH and LQKENI. This CDR3 region has 13 residues. The CDR3 reads CASYRGTGEELFF. The CDR3 DNA reads TGTGCCAGCTACCGCGGGACAGGCGAGGAACTGTTTTTT.

The rearrangement links TRBV4-3 to TRBJ1-5; D might be TRBD1 (5 bases). The CDR3 consists of 15 residues. V was clipped by 1 base and J by 7 bases, with 14 bases between them. Germline CDR1 is LGHNA and CDR2 is YSLEER. CDR3 nucleotides: TGCGCCAGCAGCCAAGTCTTTACGGGGGAGCAGCCCCAGCATTTT. Encoded protein: CASSQVFTGEQPQHF.

The gene calls are TRBV14 and TRBJ2-5, with 7 bases fitting TRBD1. The CDR3 is 16 residues long. CDR1 SGHDN and CDR2 FVKESK come from the germline V gene. V lost 1 base and J lost 5; bases outside the gene matches: 10. CDR3 sequence reads: CASSQGAGLGQETQYF. The CDR3 DNA reads TGTGCCAGCAGCCAAGGGGCAGGATTGGGACAGGAGACCCAGTACTTC.

This chain connects TRBV2 to TRBJ2-5, with 13 bases lining up with TRBD2. CDR3 length equals 13 residues. With V trimmed by 7 bases and J by 9 bases, 5 bases remained unmatched. Germline-derived CDR1 and CDR2 are SNHLY and FYNNEI. The CDR3 protein is CASKGTSGEAQYF. CDR3 DNA: TGTGCCAGCAAGGGGACTAGCGGGGAGGCCCAGTACTTC.

This chain links TRBV6-5 with TRBJ1-1, with D possibly TRBD1 on 6 matching bases. Germline V CDR1 and CDR2: MNHEY, SVGAGI. The CDR3 contains 15 residues. Trimming took 8 bases from V and 1 from J, leaving 17 bases between them. In nucleotides, the CDR3 is TGTGCCAGCCGTAAGGGGCGACAGGCGAACACTGAAGCTTTCTTT. Protein product: CASRKGRQANTEAFF.

CDR3 protein: CASSQGGGRDTQYF. The DNA of the CDR3 is TGCGCCAGCAGCCAAGGCGGGGGGCGGGATACGCAGTATTTT. V usage is TRBV4-3 and J usage is TRBJ2-3, with 8 bases aligning to TRBD2. Trimming cost V 1 base and J 6 bases; bases outside gene matches: 3. Germline V gene sequence: CDR1 LGHNA, CDR2 YSLEER. This CDR3 has 14 amino acids.

V is TRBV5-1 and J is TRBJ2-5; 10 bases line up with TRBD1. V trimming: 4 bases; J trimming: 2 bases; junction bases outside the gene matches: 8. Per the germline V gene, CDR1 is SGHRS and CDR2 is YFSETQ. The CDR3 is 16 residues long. The CDR3 DNA sequence: TGCGCCAGCAGCCCTCGCCGGGGACAGGGGCAAGAGACCCAGTACTTC. Translated, it gives CASSPRRGQGQETQYF. The full variable domain, completed using reference TRBV5-1 and TRBJ2-5, is KAGVTQTPRYLIKTRGQQVTLSCSPISGHRSVSWYQQTPGQGLQFLFEYFSETQRNKGNFPGRFSGRQFSNSRSEMNVSTLELGDSALYLCASSPRRGQGQETQYFGPGTRLLVL.

The V call is TRBV29-1, the J call TRBJ1-5; D may be TRBD1 (6 bases). The CDR3 is made up of 11 amino acids. CDR1 is SQVTM, CDR2 ANQGSEA, per germline. Trimming stripped 7 bases from V and 7 bases from J, with 11 bases between. The CDR3 DNA reads as TGCAGCGGGCCCCAGGGGCAGCCCCAGCATTTT. Translating gives CSGPQGQPQHF.

V gene TRBV19 combines with J gene TRBJ1-2, with 7 bases lining up with TRBD1. Unmatched junction bases numbered 0, after V lost 1 base and J lost 4 bases. Looked up from germline, CDR1 is LNHDA and CDR2 is SQIVND (reference sequence). CDR3 length equals 13 residues. CDR3 in amino acids: CASSIGDSYGYTF. The DNA for the CDR3 is TGTGCCAGTAGTATAGGGGACAGCTATGGCTACACCTTC.

The rearrangement links TRBV11-2 to TRBJ1-2, with D tentatively TRBD1 (6 bases). Germline V lookup: CDR1 SGHAT, CDR2 FQNNGV. V was cut by 5 bases and J by 0 bases, with 10 bases left in between. The CDR3 consists of 14 residues. The CDR3 is CASSQDSANYGYTF. The CDR3 DNA reads as TGTGCCAGCAGCCAGGACAGTGCTAACTATGGCTACACCTTC. The full variable domain, rest sourced from reference TRBV11-2 and TRBJ1-2, is EAGVAQSPRYKIIEKRQSVAFWCNPISGHATLYWYQQILGQGPKLLIQFQNNGVVDDSQLPKDRFSAERLKGVDSTLKIQPAKLEDSAVYLCASSQDSANYGYTFGSGTRLTVV.

In the case of this clone: One junction end does not reproduce the germline sequence, and a read error may be involved. The chain employs TRBV7-9 and TRBJ1-4; no clear D gene. The CDR3 loop spans 12 amino acids. The germline gives CDR1 SEHNR, CDR2 FQNEAQ (reference sequence). CDR3 nucleotide sequence: TGTTCCAGCAGCCCCCATGGCGAAAAACTGTTTTTT. Translated, it gives CSSSPHGEKLFF.

V gene TRBV5-4 combines with J gene TRBJ1-1; TRBD1 is a possible D gene (5 bases). The CDR3 consists of 13 residues. V was trimmed by 4 bases and J by 8 bases, leaving 15 bases between them. In germline, CDR1 is SGHNT, CDR2 YYREEE (reference sequence). The CDR3 is CASSPTGAREAFF. CDR3 DNA sequence: TGTGCCAGCAGCCCCACTGGGGCCAGGGAAGCTTTCTTT.

This sequence joins TRBV9 and TRBJ2-3; D perhaps matches TRBD1 (7 bases). Germline CDR1 SGDLS, CDR2 YYNGEE. With 2 bases removed from V and 5 bases from J, the gap between germline ends came to 15 bases. This CDR3 comprises 15 residues. This CDR3 reads CASSVEGQGGDTQYF. Written as DNA, the CDR3 is TGTGCCAGCAGCGTCGAGGGGCAGGGGGGAGATACGCAGTATTTT. Full variable domain (remainder filled in from reference TRBV9 and TRBJ2-3): DSGVTQTPKHLITATGQRVTLRCSPRSGDLSVYWYQQSLDQGLQFLIQYYNGEERAKGNILERFSAQQFPDLHSELNLSSLELGDSALYFCASSVEGQGGDTQYFGPGTRLTVL.

CDR3 in amino acids: CASSPRVLYGYTF. The CDR3 nucleotides are TGTGCCAGCAGCCCGAGGGTTCTCTATGGCTACACCTTC. The V gene is TRBV7-9, the J gene TRBJ1-2; D remains ambiguous. The CDR3 totals 13 residues. V lost 5 bases, J lost 4 bases, and 11 bases lay in between. The germline V gene encodes CDR1 SEHNR and CDR2 FQNEAQ (reference sequence).